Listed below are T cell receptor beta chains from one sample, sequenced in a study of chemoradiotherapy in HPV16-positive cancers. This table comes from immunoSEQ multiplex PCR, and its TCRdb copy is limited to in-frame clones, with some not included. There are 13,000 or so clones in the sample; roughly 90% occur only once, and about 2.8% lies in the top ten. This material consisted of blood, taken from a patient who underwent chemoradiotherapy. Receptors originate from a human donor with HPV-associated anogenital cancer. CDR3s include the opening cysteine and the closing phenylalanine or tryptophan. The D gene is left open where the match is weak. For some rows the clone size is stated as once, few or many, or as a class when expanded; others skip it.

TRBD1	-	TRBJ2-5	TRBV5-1	TGCGCCAGCAGCCGGGACGGGACAGGGAAAGAGACCCAGTACTTC	CASSRDGTGKETQYF
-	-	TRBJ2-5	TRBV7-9	TGTGCCAGCAGCTTATTTCTAGGTTTAGAGACCCAGTACTTC	CASSLFLGLETQYF
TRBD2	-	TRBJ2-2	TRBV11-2	TGTGCCAGCAGCTCGGCCCAGCGGGGGATCACCGGGGAGCTGTTTTTT	CASSSAQRGITGELFF
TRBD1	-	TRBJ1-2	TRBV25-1	TGTGCCAGTCTAACCCTCCAGACAGGGGGCGTGATTGACTATGGCTACACCTTC	CASLTLQTGGVIDYGYTF
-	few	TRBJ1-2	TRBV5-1	TGCGCCAGCGGAGCAGGGGATGTGGATGGCTACACCTTC	CASGAGDVDGYTF
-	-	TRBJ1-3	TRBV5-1	TGCGCCAGCAGCCCGGACGGGGCCACGCCAAACACCATATATTTT	CASSPDGATPNTIYF
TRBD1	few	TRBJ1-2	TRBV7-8	TGTGCCAGCAGGGCCGGACAGGGGGCTGGTGGCTACACCTTC	CASRAGQGAGGYTF
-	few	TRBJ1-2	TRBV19	TGTGCCAGTAGTATTGGACAATCTAACTATGGCTACACCTTC	CASSIGQSNYGYTF
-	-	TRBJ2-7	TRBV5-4	TGTGCCAGCAGCCTGGACCCAGCCCTAGACGAGCAGTACTTC	CASSLDPALDEQYF
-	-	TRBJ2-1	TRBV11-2	TGTGCCAGCAGTACTTCCCCGGAGCAGTTCTTC	CASSTSPEQFF
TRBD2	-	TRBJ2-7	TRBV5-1	TGCGCCAGCGGAAACGGGGGGAACTACGAGCAGTACTTC	CASGNGGNYEQYF
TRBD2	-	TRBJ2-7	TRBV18	TGTGCCAGCTCACCACTAGCGGGGGCTTCGGGCTCCGACGAGCAGTACTTC	CASSPLAGASGSDEQYF
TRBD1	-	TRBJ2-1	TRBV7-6	TGTGCCAGCAGCTTAGGGTGGACGGGACAGATGTACAATGAGCAGTTCTTC	CASSLGWTGQMYNEQFF
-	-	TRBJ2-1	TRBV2	TGTGCCAGCAGTCCAAGGGAGGTCAGAGGTAGCGAGCAGTTCTTC	CASSPREVRGSEQFF
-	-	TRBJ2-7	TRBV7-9	TGTGCCAGCAGCTTAGATGGTGTACGGGCCTACGAGCAGTACTTC	CASSLDGVRAYEQYF
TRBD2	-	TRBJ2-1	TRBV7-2	TGTGCCAGCAGCTTAGGGGAAGTGACTAGCGAGGAGCAGTTCTTC	CASSLGEVTSEEQFF
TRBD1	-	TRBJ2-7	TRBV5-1	TGCGCCAGCAGCCGGACAGGGGGCTCCTCCTACGAGCAGTACTTC	CASSRTGGSSYEQYF
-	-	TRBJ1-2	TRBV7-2	TGTGCCAGCAGCTTAGGAGTCAGGGACTATGGCTACACCTTC	CASSLGVRDYGYTF
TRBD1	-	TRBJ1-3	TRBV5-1	TGCGCCAGCAGCCCCGGGACAGGGGGCTTGCATTCTGGAAACACCATATATTTT	CASSPGTGGLHSGNTIYF
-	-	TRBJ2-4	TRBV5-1	TGCGCCAGCAGTTCCCAGGATTGGGGTAACATTCAGTACTTC	CASSSQDWGNIQYF
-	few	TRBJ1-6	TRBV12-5	TGTGCTAGTGCCTCGGACATTCTTGCTGCACCCCTCCACTTT	CASASDILAAPLHF
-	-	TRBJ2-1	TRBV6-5	TGTGCCAGCAGTTACGATGAAGGGGGTTACAATGAGCAGTTCTTC	CASSYDEGGYNEQFF
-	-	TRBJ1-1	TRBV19	TGTGCCAGTAGTGCGTTGCGGAACACTGAAGCTTTCTTT	CASSALRNTEAFF
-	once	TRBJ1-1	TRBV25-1	TGTGCCAGCAGTGGAATTTTGCCGGCGAACACTGAAGCTTTCTTT	CASSGILPANTEAFF
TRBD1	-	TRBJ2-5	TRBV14	TGTGCCAGCAGCCGGGGACAGGGGGAGACCCAGTACTTC	CASSRGQGETQYF
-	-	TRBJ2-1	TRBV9	TGTGCCAGCAGCGTAGGGGCCCCCACCGAGCAGTTCTTC	CASSVGAPTEQFF
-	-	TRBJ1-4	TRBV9	TGTGCCAGCAGCGTAAGCGCTGGAGGGGCAACTAATGAAAAACTGTTTTTT	CASSVSAGGATNEKLFF
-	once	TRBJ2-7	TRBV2	TGTGCCAGCAGCGTGAGGGGGGGGAAGACTTACGAGCAGTACTTC	CASSVRGGKTYEQYF
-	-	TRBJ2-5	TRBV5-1	TGCGCCAGCAGCTTGGAACCGGCCGGGGAAGAAGAGACCCAGTACTTC	CASSLEPAGEEETQYF
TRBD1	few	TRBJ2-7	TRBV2	TGTGCCAGCAGTGAGGGGGTTAGGACAGGTGGCTCCTACGAGCAGTACTTC	CASSEGVRTGGSYEQYF
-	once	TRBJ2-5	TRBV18	TGTGCCAGCTCACCATACCAGGGAGAGACCCAGTACTTC	CASSPYQGETQYF
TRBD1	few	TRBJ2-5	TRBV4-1	TGCGCCAGCAGCCAATCGGACAGGGAGCAAGAGACCCAGTACTTC	CASSQSDREQETQYF
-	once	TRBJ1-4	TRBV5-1	TGCGCCAGCAGCCCAGGGACCGGCCTCCCTAATGAAAAACTGTTTTTT	CASSPGTGLPNEKLFF
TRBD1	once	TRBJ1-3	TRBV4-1	TGCGCCAGCAGCCTCCGAGACAGGGGGCAAGGAAACACCATATATTTT	CASSLRDRGQGNTIYF
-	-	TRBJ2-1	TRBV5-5	TGTGCCAGCAGCCACACAGAGGGGGAGCAGTTCTTC	CASSHTEGEQFF
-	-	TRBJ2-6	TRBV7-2	TGTGCCAGCAGCTTGGAAGCGTTCTCTGGGGCCAACGTCCTGACTTTC	CASSLEAFSGANVLTF
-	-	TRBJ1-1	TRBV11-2	TGTGCCAGCAGCCCACCGATCACTGAAGCTTTCTTT	CASSPPITEAFF
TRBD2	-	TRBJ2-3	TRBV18	TGTGCCAGCTCACCAAATAGCGGGGGGGCGAATACGCAGTATTTT	CASSPNSGGANTQYF
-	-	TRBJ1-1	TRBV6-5	TGTGCCAGCAGTTACGGCACTGAAGCTTTCTTT	CASSYGTEAFF
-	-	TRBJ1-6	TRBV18	TGTGCCAGCTCAGCTCCGGACGGGCTAGGTAATTCACCCCTCCACTTT	CASSAPDGLGNSPLHF
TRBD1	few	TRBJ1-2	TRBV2	TGTGCCAGCAGGTCGACAGGGCTCTATGGCTACACCTTC	CASRSTGLYGYTF
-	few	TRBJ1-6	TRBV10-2	TGCGCCAGCAGTGACGGCAGGAGGGGGTTTTATAATTCACCCCTCCACTTT	CASSDGRRGFYNSPLHF